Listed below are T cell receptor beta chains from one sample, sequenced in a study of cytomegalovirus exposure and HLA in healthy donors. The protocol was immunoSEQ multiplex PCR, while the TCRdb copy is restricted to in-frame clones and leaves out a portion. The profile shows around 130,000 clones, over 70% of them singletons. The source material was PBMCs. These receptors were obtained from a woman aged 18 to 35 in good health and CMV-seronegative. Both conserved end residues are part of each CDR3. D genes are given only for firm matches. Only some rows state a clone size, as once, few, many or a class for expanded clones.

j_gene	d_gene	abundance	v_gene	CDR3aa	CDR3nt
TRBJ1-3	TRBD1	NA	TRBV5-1	CASSPGTGGSSGNTIYF	TGCGCCAGCAGCCCGGGGACAGGGGGCAGCTCTGGAAACACCATATATTTT
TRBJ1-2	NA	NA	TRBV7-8	CASSLGTAPYGYTF	TGTGCCAGCAGCTTAGGGACAGCACCTTATGGCTACACCTTC
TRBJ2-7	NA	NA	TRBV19	CASSTSVVYEQYF	TGTGCCAGTAGTACTAGCGTGGTATACGAGCAGTACTTC
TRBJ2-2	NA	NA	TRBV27	CASSLLGSVNTGELFF	TGTGCCAGCAGTCTACTAGGGAGCGTCAACACCGGGGAGCTGTTTTTT
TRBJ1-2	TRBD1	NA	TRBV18	CASSLGQGWYGYTF	TGTGCCAGCTCTCTAGGACAGGGCTGGTATGGCTACACCTTC
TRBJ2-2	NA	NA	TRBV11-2	CASSFRDGELFF	TGTGCCAGCAGCTTCAGGGATGGGGAGCTGTTTTTT
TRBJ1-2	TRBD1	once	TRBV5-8	CASVQAPGRGYGYTF	TGTGCCAGCGTCCAAGCCCCGGGCAGGGGGTATGGCTACACCTTC
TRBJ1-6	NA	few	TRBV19	CASRRGGLSYNSPLHF	TGTGCCAGTAGACGGGGGGGGTTGTCCTATAATTCACCCCTCCACTTT
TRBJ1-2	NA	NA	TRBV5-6	CASSWDIYGYTF	TGTGCCAGCAGCTGGGACATCTATGGCTACACCTTC
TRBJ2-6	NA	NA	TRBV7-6	CASSSVRGSGANVLTF	TGTGCCAGCAGCTCCGTAAGGGGGTCTGGGGCCAACGTCCTGACTTTC
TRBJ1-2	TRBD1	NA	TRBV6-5	CASSFGTGMGYGYTF	TGTGCCAGCAGTTTTGGGACAGGGATGGGGTATGGCTACACCTTC
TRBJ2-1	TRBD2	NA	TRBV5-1	CASSPSGLAPYNEQFF	TGCGCCAGCAGCCCTTCCGGACTAGCCCCCTACAATGAGCAGTTCTTC
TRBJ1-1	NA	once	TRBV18	CANSRRGGASQGTEAFF	TGTGCCAACTCACGACGGGGGGGGGCGAGTCAGGGCACTGAAGCTTTCTTT
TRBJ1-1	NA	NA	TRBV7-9	CASSFGQPTEAFF	TGTGCCAGCAGCTTCGGACAGCCCACTGAAGCTTTCTTT
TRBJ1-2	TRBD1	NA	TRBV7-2	CASSQGQIYGYTF	TGTGCCAGCAGCCAGGGACAGATTTATGGCTACACCTTC
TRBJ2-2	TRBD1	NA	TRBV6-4	CASSPTGGSGELFF	TGTGCCAGCAGTCCTACAGGGGGTAGCGGGGAGCTGTTTTTT
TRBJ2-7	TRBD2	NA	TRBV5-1	CASSAGTSGSSEQYF	TGCGCCAGCAGCGCCGGGACTAGCGGGAGTTCCGAGCAGTACTTC
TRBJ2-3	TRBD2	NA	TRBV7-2	CASSLLGGNTDTQYF	TGTGCCAGCAGCTTATTGGGGGGGAACACAGATACGCAGTATTTT
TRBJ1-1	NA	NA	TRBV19	CASSIPGGYNEAFF	TGTGCCAGTAGTATACCTGGGGGCTACAATGAAGCTTTCTTT
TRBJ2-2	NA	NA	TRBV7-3	CASSSNTGELFF	TGTGCCAGCAGCTCAAACACCGGGGAGCTGTTTTTT
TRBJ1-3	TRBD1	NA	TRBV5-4	CASSKDRVGNTIYF	TGTGCCAGCAGTAAGGACAGGGTCGGAAACACCATATATTTT
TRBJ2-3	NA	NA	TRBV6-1	CASSELLGSYLADTQYF	TGTGCCAGCAGTGAATTACTCGGGAGCTATCTCGCAGATACGCAGTATTTT
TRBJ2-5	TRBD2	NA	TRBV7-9	CASSLGLAGVEQYF	TGTGCCAGCAGCCTAGGACTAGCGGGAGTAGAGCAGTACTTC
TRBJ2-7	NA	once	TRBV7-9	CASSFLSLEQYF	TGTGCCAGCAGCTTCCTCTCCCTCGAGCAGTACTTC
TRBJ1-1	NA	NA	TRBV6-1	CASRARMNTEAFF	TGTGCCAGCCGAGCTAGGATGAACACTGAAGCTTTCTTT
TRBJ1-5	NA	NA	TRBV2	CASSQGSQRPNQPQHF	TGTGCCAGCAGCCAGGGGTCGCAACGACCTAATCAGCCCCAGCATTTT
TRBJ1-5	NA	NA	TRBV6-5	CASSRQNSNQPQHF	TGTGCCAGCAGCCGACAGAATAGCAATCAGCCCCAGCATTTT
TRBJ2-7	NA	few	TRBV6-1	CASRATGWDFGQYF	TGTGCCAGCAGGGCGACAGGGTGGGACTTTGGGCAGTACTTC
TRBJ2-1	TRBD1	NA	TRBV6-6	CASSPQDRGTLNEQFF	TGTGCCAGCAGCCCCCAGGACAGGGGGACCCTCAATGAGCAGTTCTTC
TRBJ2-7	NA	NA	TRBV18	CASSSLRMEVLNVYEQYF	TGTGCCAGCTCATCCCTTCGGATGGAGGTCCTTAACGTCTACGAGCAGTACTTC
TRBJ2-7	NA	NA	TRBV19	CASSMRQNHEQYF	TGTGCCAGTAGCATGAGACAGAATCACGAGCAGTACTTC
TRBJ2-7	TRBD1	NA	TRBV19	CASSSIHPGTGDHEQYF	TGTGCCAGTAGTAGCATCCACCCTGGGACAGGGGACCACGAGCAGTACTTC
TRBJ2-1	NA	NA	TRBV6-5	CASSTGERNEQFF	TGTGCCAGCAGTACTGGGGAGCGGAATGAGCAGTTCTTC
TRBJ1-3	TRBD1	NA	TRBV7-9	CASITGQGRAGNTIYF	TGCGCCAGCATCACTGGACAGGGAAGGGCTGGAAACACCATATATTTT
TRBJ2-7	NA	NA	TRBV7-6	CASSLAENEQYF	TGTGCCAGCAGCTTGGCCGAAAACGAGCAGTACTTC
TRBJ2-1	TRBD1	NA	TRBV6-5	CASSTGASPYNEQFF	TGTGCCAGCAGCACAGGGGCCAGCCCCTACAATGAGCAGTTCTTC
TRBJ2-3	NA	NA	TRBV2	CASGDWRAAADTQYF	TGTGCCAGCGGAGACTGGCGAGCAGCGGCAGATACGCAGTATTTT
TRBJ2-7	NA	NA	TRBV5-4	CASSPLGGGGSHEQYF	TGTGCCAGCAGCCCACTGGGGGGGGGCGGGAGCCACGAGCAGTACTTC
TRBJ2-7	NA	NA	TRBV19	CASSIGGSQYEQYF	TGTGCCAGTAGTATAGGAGGCAGCCAGTACGAGCAGTACTTC
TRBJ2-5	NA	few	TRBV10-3	CAISEWSEETQYF	TGTGCCATCAGTGAGTGGTCAGAAGAGACCCAGTACTTC
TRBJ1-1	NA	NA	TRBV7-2	CASSPHPGNTEAFF	TGTGCCAGCAGCCCCCACCCAGGGAACACTGAAGCTTTCTTT
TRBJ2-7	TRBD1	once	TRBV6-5	CASSYSILQGAGEQYF	TGTGCCAGCAGTTACTCGATTTTACAGGGGGCCGGGGAGCAGTACTTC
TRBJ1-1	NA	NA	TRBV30	CAWGGMNTEAFF	TGTGCCTGGGGAGGAATGAACACTGAAGCTTTCTTT
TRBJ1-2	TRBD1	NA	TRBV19	CASSPPGQGRDYGYTF	TGTGCCAGTAGTCCTCCGGGACAGGGAAGGGACTATGGCTACACCTTC